A single sample is the source of the 27 T cell receptor beta chains below, sequenced in a study of tissue T cells after allogeneic stem cell transplantation. Clones were read by immunoSEQ multiplex PCR, and TCRdb kept only the in-frame ones, dropping some. This table holds about 17,000 clones, around 70% found once. The source material was spleen. The origin of the receptors is a female BALB/c mouse in good health. The strain's MHC haplotype is H2-d.

Of note for this clone: Gene names are the mouse ones. The read stops 1 residue short of the end of the CDR3; the missing end is completed from the germline J gene. This chain uses TRBV31 with TRBJ1-1, with a possible D match to TRBD1 (6 bases). V lost 2 bases to trimming and J lost 0 bases, with 7 bases between them. The CDR3 is made up of 13 amino acids. CDR1 GKSSPN and CDR2 SITVG come from the germline V gene. The CDR3 reads CAWSRTANTEVFF. CDR3 bases read: TGTGCCTGGAGTAGGACAGCAAACACAGAAGTCTTC.

The table lists this clone with a few counts. Any gene name here is a mouse gene name. Read coverage stops 1 residue before the CDR3 terminus; the germline J gene supplies the remainder. The chain is built from TRBV19 and TRBJ2-7, with 7 bases fitting TRBD2. Losses at the gene ends were 6 bases for V and 1 base for J; bases not matched to a gene: 1. Germline V gives CDR1 FNHDT, CDR2 SITEND (reference sequence). This CDR3 comprises 12 residues. The CDR3 reads CASTGGSYEQYF. CDR3 DNA (partial): TGTGCCAGCACTGGGGGTTCCTATGAACAGTAC. The full variable domain, completed using reference TRBV19 and TRBJ2-7, is GGIITQTPKFLIGQEGQKLTLKCQQNFNHDTMYWYRQDSGKGLRLIYYSITENDLQKGDLSEGYDASREKKSSFSLTVTSAQKNEMAVFLCASTGGSYEQYFGPGTRLTVL.

This clone appeared a single time. Genes and germline are mouse. The read finishes 1 residue shy of the CDR3 end, and the germline J gene is used to complete it. The rearrangement links TRBV14 to TRBJ2-5, with D possibly being TRBD1 (6 bases). V gave up 2 bases and J gave up 4 bases, with 8 bases separating them. The germline V gene has CDR1 SGHDT and CDR2 FRDEAV. The CDR3 has 13 residues. This chain's CDR3 is CASSLWDKDTQYF. The covered CDR3 bases are TGTGCCAGCAGTTTGTGGGACAAAGACACCCAGTAC.

Note on this clone: Gene names and germline match the mouse. The read terminates 1 residue before the CDR3 end, so the remaining end is supplied by the germline J gene. The rearrangement uses TRBV13-2 and TRBJ2-7; possible D gene TRBD1, 6 bases. Germline V gene data show CDR1 as NNHNN and CDR2 as SYGAGS (reference sequence). V was shortened by 5 bases and J by 1 base, with 7 bases between the two germline ends. The CDR3 contains 12 residues. The CDR3 loop is CASGGQSYEQYF. The sequenced part of the CDR3 DNA is TGTGCCAGCGGCGGACAGTCCTATGAACAGTAC.

Comment on this clone: These gene names are mouse names. Read sequence stops 1 residue before the CDR3 end, and the germline J gene provides the missing end. The chain joins TRBV19 to TRBJ1-3; weak D call: TRBD1 (6 bases). Per the germline V gene, CDR1 is FNHDT and CDR2 is SITEND (reference sequence). V lost 4 bases and J lost 0, with 8 bases in between. The CDR3 spans 14 residues. Partial CDR3 DNA: TGTGCCAGCAGTGCAGGGGATTCTGGAAATACGCTCTAT. The encoded protein is CASSAGDSGNTLY. The complete CDR3 reads CASSAGDSGNTLYF.

Of note for this clone: Gene names follow the mouse nomenclature. The CDR3 goes on 1 residue after the read ends, and that part is filled in from the germline J gene. The chain joins TRBV20 to TRBJ2-2, with D unclear. Per germline, CDR1 GFQATS and CDR2 STVNSAI. CDR3 length equals 11 residues. Trimming stripped 6 bases from V and 0 bases from J, with 2 bases between. The sequenced part of the CDR3 DNA is TGTGGTGCATCAAACACCGGGCAGCTCTAC. Translated: CGASNTGQLY. The whole CDR3 reads CGASNTGQLYF.

A note on this clone: Gene names are mouse gene names. The observed sequence ends 1 residue before the CDR3 terminus, with the missing tail filled in from the germline J gene. The rearrangement links TRBV1 to TRBJ1-4; perhaps TRBD1 as D (5 bases). Germline V gene lookup returns CDR1 NSQYPW and CDR2 LRSPGD (reference sequence). With 0 bases removed from V and 6 bases from J, the gap between germline ends came to 8 bases. The CDR3 has 14 residues. CDR3 sequence: CTCSADRGDERLFF. The sequenced CDR3 bases are TGCACCTGCAGTGCAGATCGAGGGGACGAAAGATTATTT.

To note about this clone: Genes here carry mouse names. With the read ending 1 residue before the CDR3 end, the germline J gene is used to fill in that end. This chain connects TRBV14 to TRBJ2-5; D possibly corresponds to TRBD1 (6 bases). CDR1 and CDR2 (germline): SGHDT, FRDEAV. Deletions cut 2 bases from V and 4 bases from J, with 11 bases between. This CDR3 is built from 14 residues. Here the CDR3 reads CASSLGGTKDTQYF. CDR3 DNA, as far as it was read: TGTGCCAGCAGTTTGGGCGGGACAAAAGACACCCAGTAC.

As regards this clone: The genes and germline here are from mouse. The DNA ends 1 residue before the CDR3 does, and the rest of the CDR3 is filled in from the germline J gene. The V gene is TRBV13-2, the J gene TRBJ1-4, with 7 bases that match TRBD1. V lost 5 bases to trimming and J lost 0 bases; unmatched junction nucleotides: 1. Germline-derived CDR1 and CDR2 are NNHNN and SYGAGS (reference sequence). The CDR3 length is 14 residues. The CDR3: CASGGTVSNERLFF. The covered CDR3 bases are TGTGCCAGCGGGGGGACAGTTTCCAACGAAAGATTATTT.

As regards this clone: Mouse germline and gene names are used. From the germline J gene comes the end of the CDR3, since the read stops 1 residue before it. V and J are TRBV4 and TRBJ2-2; D not resolved. CDR3 size: 14 residues. Germline CDR1 is LGHDT and CDR2 is YNNKQL (reference sequence). The germline V and J ends were trimmed by 6 bases and 2 bases, with 10 bases remaining between them. The CDR3: CASSPGGNTGQLYF. The sequenced CDR3 bases are TGTGCCAGCAGTCCGGGAGGGAACACCGGGCAGCTCTAC.

This clone was seen more than once but under ten times. All gene names here are mouse names. The read ends 1 residue early relative to the CDR3; the germline J gene fills the gap. V usage is TRBV13-2 and J usage is TRBJ2-7, with 10 bases aligning to TRBD2. Looked up from germline, CDR1 is NNHNN and CDR2 is SYGAGS (reference sequence). The CDR3 covers 15 residues. J lost 3 bases, V lost 0 bases, and 3 bases had no gene match. The CDR3 loop is CASGDALGGDYEQYF. Partial CDR3 DNA: TGTGCCAGCGGTGATGCACTGGGGGGGGACTATGAACAGTAC.

A note on this clone: These gene names are mouse names. The CDR3: CASSIAGSQDTQYF. CDR3 DNA, as far as it was read: TGTGCCAGCAGTATTGCCGGGAGCCAAGACACCCAGTAC. This sequence joins TRBV19 and TRBJ2-5; unclear D gene. Read sequence stops 1 residue before the CDR3 end, and the germline J gene provides the missing end. Germline values: CDR1 FNHDT, CDR2 SITEND (reference sequence). Trimming left V 2 bases short and J 2 bases short, with 9 bases between. The CDR3 sequence is 14 residues long.

Remarks on this clone: Mouse names are used for the genes. The read comes to an end 1 residue before the CDR3 does, leaving the germline J gene to fill in the end. The rearrangement links TRBV19 to TRBJ1-4, with 7 nucleotides matching TRBD1. V shed 3 bases and J 2 bases; nucleotides not matched to a gene: 4. Germline V lookup: CDR1 FNHDT, CDR2 SITEND (reference sequence). CDR3 size: 15 residues. Here the CDR3 reads CASSKRDRSNERLFF. The sequenced CDR3 bases are TGTGCCAGCAGTAAGAGGGACAGATCCAACGAAAGATTATTT.

Of note for this clone: All gene names here are mouse names. With the read ending 1 residue before the CDR3 end, the germline J gene is used to fill in that end. This chain uses TRBV29 with TRBJ2-2, with 10 nucleotides matching TRBD1. The length of the CDR3 is 15 residues. The junction had 2 bases not matched to a gene; V was cut back by 5 bases and J by 2 bases. In germline, CDR1 is MSHET, CDR2 SYDVDS. CDR3 DNA, as far as it was read: TGTGCTAGCAGTCCGGGACAGGGGAACACCGGGCAGCTCTAC. Protein product: CASSPGQGNTGQLY. The whole CDR3 is CASSPGQGNTGQLYF.

This clone turned up a few times. Each gene name is a mouse one. The read terminates 1 residue before the CDR3 end, so the remaining end is supplied by the germline J gene. The rearrangement joins TRBV19 to TRBJ2-7; 9 bases agree with TRBD1. Germline-derived CDR1 and CDR2 are FNHDT and SITEND (reference sequence). Unmatched junction bases numbered 4, after V lost 3 bases and J lost 6 bases. The CDR3 runs to 13 residues. The sequenced CDR3 bases are TGTGCCAGCAGTACCGGGACAGGGTTTGAACAGTAC. This gives the protein CASSTGTGFEQY. The complete CDR3 reads CASSTGTGFEQYF.

With regard to this clone: Genes and germline are mouse. Incomplete CDR3 DNA: TGTGCCAGCAGTAATAACAGGGGGGACACCGGGCAGCTCTAC. Residues: CASSNNRGDTGQLY. The whole CDR3 region reads CASSNNRGDTGQLYF. The chain links TRBV19 to TRBJ2-2; 8 nucleotides align to TRBD1. The sequence runs out 1 residue before the end of the CDR3; the remainder is reconstructed from the germline J gene. V was pared by 3 bases and J by 3 bases, with 4 bases of the junction left unmatched. Germline V gene sequence: CDR1 FNHDT, CDR2 SITEND (reference sequence). The CDR3 totals 15 residues.

With regard to this clone: The genes and germline here are from mouse. The read halts 1 residue ahead of the CDR3 end, with the missing end drawn from the germline J gene. The J gene is TRBJ1-1, the V gene TRBV5; possibly TRBD1 for D (6 bases). Germline V gene lookup returns CDR1 LGHNA and CDR2 YNLKQL (reference sequence). The CDR3 contains 14 residues. V was trimmed by 4 bases and J by 0 bases, leaving 9 bases between them. The CDR3 region is CASSPGTTNTEVFF. The CDR3 bases that were read are TGTGCCAGCAGCCCCGGGACAACAAACACAGAAGTCTTC.

A remark on this clone: Here the gene names and germline are mouse. Read data end 1 residue before the CDR3 end; the end is taken from the germline J gene. The V call is TRBV2, the J call TRBJ2-7; 8 bases fit TRBD2. This CDR3 has 14 residues. Germline V CDR1 and CDR2: LGHNA, YSYQKL. The junction had 1 base not matched to a gene; V was cut back by 0 bases and J by 3 bases. The CDR3 region is CASSQDWGDYEQYF. The part of the CDR3 DNA that was read is TGTGCCAGCAGCCAAGACTGGGGGGACTATGAACAGTAC.

About this clone: These gene names are mouse names. The read ends 1 residue shy of where the CDR3 ends; the end is completed using the germline J gene. The chain employs TRBV17 and TRBJ2-3; 8 nucleotides align to TRBD2. With V trimmed by 0 bases and J by 0 bases, 8 bases remained unmatched. CDR1 and CDR2 from the germline V gene are MNHDT and YYDKIL. The CDR3 is 18 residues long. The CDR3 is CASSRDLYWGLSAETLYF. Incomplete CDR3 DNA: TGTGCTAGCAGTAGAGATCTCTACTGGGGGCTTAGTGCAGAAACGCTGTAT.

About this clone itself: Gene labels here are mouse ones. The read finishes 1 residue shy of the CDR3 end, and the germline J gene is used to complete it. This chain connects TRBV13-3 to TRBJ2-3; D not certain. V lost 6 bases and J lost 0, with 8 bases in between. Per germline, CDR1 NNHDY and CDR2 SYVADS. CDR3 length: 13 amino acids. Partial CDR3 DNA: TGTGCCAGCACGCAGTCTAGTGCAGAAACGCTGTAT. Residues: CASTQSSAETLY. Given in full, the CDR3 is CASTQSSAETLYF.

This clone showed up just once. Gene names follow the mouse nomenclature. The CDR3 is cut off 1 residue early in the read; its end comes from the germline J gene. The chain is built from TRBV1 and TRBJ1-3, with D possibly being TRBD1 (6 bases). The CDR3 loop spans 16 amino acids. V lost 2 bases, J lost 0 bases, and 11 bases lay in between. Germline CDR1 NSQYPW, CDR2 LRSPGD (reference sequence). CDR3 DNA, as far as it was read: TGCACCTGCAGTGCATGGGACATAAATTCTGGAAATACGCTCTAT. Encoded protein: CTCSAWDINSGNTLY. The CDR3 as a whole reads CTCSAWDINSGNTLYF.

This clone was seen only a few times. Gene names refer to mouse genes. CDR3 sequence: CAWTRQGNSDYTF. The covered CDR3 bases are TGTGCCTGGACCCGACAGGGAAACTCCGACTACACC. The chain links TRBV31 to TRBJ1-2; 7 bases fit TRBD1. The CDR3 extends 1 residue past the end of the read, so its final part is completed from the germline J gene. Trimming at V came to 4 bases and at J to 1 base, leaving 3 bases not matched to a gene. The CDR3 has 13 residues. Per germline, CDR1 GKSSPN and CDR2 SITVG.

This clone was found once. Gene names denote mouse genes. The read stops 1 residue short of the end of the CDR3; the missing end is completed from the germline J gene. The genes are TRBV29 and TRBJ2-2; D is perhaps TRBD1 (5 bases). The V gene's germline CDR1 is MSHET and CDR2 SYDVDS. V was clipped by 9 bases and J by 1 base, with 9 bases between them. This CDR3 spans 13 amino acids. CDR3 bases read: TGTGCTAGATCGCAGGGAAACACCGGGCAGCTCTAC. It specifies CARSQGNTGQLY. The entire CDR3 sequence reads CARSQGNTGQLYF.

In regard to this clone: Germline and genes here are mouse. From the germline J gene comes the end of the CDR3, since the read stops 1 residue before it. The rearrangement joins TRBV19 to TRBJ1-3; TRBD1 aligns across 8 bases. The ends lost 4 bases at V and 0 bases at J; junction bases unmatched: 6. There are 16 residues in the CDR3. The germline V gene has CDR1 FNHDT and CDR2 SITEND (reference sequence). CDR3 DNA, as far as it was read: TGTGCCAGCAGTTCCCGGGACAGGTTTTCTGGAAATACGCTCTAT. Translating gives CASSSRDRFSGNTLY. The complete CDR3 protein is CASSSRDRFSGNTLYF.

Comment on this clone: The germline and genes are mouse ones. With the read ending 1 residue before the CDR3 end, the germline J gene is used to fill in that end. This rearrangement joins TRBV19 to TRBJ2-5; D is ambiguous. Germline values: CDR1 FNHDT, CDR2 SITEND (reference sequence). CDR3 size: 13 residues. The V end lost 0 bases, the J end lost 6 bases, and 8 bases lay between the germline ends. The sequenced part of the CDR3 DNA is TGTGCCAGCAGTATAGAGGTAGGGGACACCCAGTAC. This sequence encodes CASSIEVGDTQY. The CDR3 in its entirety is CASSIEVGDTQYF.

With regard to this clone: Genes here carry mouse names. The CDR3 extends 1 residue past the end of the read, so its final part is completed from the germline J gene. This sequence joins TRBV2 and TRBJ2-7; 8 nucleotides align to TRBD2. This CDR3 spans 14 amino acids. Germline V CDR1 and CDR2: LGHNA, YSYQKL. The V and J ends lost 0 bases and 6 bases, in that order; junction bases with no gene match: 4. CDR3 in amino acids: CASSQDWGGFEQYF. The sequenced part of the CDR3 DNA is TGTGCCAGCAGCCAAGATTGGGGGGGGTTTGAACAGTAC.

Concerning this clone: The gene names here belong to mouse. The CDR3 end lies 1 residue beyond the end of the read and is filled in from the germline J gene. This chain connects TRBV5 to TRBJ2-5; D possibly matches TRBD1 or TRBD2 (5 bases each). Germline CDR1 LGHNA, CDR2 YNLKQL (reference sequence). The length of the CDR3 is 20 residues. V shed 0 bases and J shed 0 bases, with 22 bases lying between them. The CDR3 loop is CASSQEAVVRWGANQDTQYF. CDR3 bases read: TGTGCCAGCAGCCAAGAGGCAGTGGTGAGGTGGGGCGCGAACCAAGACACCCAGTAC.